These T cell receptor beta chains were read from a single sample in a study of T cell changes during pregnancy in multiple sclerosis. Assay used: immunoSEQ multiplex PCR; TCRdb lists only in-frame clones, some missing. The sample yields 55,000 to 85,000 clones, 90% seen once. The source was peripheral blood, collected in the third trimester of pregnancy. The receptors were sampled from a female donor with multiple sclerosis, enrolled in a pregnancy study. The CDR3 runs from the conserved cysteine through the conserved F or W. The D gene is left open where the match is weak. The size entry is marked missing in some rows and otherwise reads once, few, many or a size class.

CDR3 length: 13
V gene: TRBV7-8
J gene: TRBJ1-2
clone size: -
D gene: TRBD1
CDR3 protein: CASSRGTDRGYTF
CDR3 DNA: TGTGCCAGCAGCCGCGGGACAGACAGAGGCTACACCTTC

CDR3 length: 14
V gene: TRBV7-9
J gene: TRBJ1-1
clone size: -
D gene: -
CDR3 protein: CASSKTGLNTEAFF
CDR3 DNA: TGTGCCAGCAGCAAAACAGGGTTGAACACTGAAGCTTTCTTT

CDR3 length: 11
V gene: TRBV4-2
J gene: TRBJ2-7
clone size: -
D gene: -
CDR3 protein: CASSLNYEQYF
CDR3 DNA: TGTGCCAGCAGCCTAAACTACGAGCAGTACTTC

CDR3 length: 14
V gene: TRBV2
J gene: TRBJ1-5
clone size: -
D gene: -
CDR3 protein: CASSGRGGTQPQHF
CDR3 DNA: TGTGCCAGCAGTGGCAGGGGAGGGACTCAGCCCCAGCATTTT

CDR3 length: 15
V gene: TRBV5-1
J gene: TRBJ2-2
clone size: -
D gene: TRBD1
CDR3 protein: CASSHGTGGTGELFF
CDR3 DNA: TGCGCCAGCAGCCACGGGACAGGGGGCACCGGGGAGCTGTTTTTT

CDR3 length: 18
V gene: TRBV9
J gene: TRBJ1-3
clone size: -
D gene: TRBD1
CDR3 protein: CASSSAPGQLFSGNTIYF
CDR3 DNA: TGTGCCAGCAGCTCAGCCCCGGGACAGCTATTCTCTGGAAACACCATATATTTT

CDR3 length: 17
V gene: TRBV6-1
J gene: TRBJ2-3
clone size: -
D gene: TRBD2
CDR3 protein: CASSGQRSGGSTDTQYF
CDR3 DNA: TGTGCCAGCAGTGGACAGAGGAGCGGGGGAAGCACAGATACGCAGTATTTT

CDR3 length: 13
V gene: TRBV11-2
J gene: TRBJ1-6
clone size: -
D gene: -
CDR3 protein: CASEGGGGSPLHF
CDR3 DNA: TGTGCCAGCGAGGGAGGGGGAGGTTCACCCCTCCACTTT

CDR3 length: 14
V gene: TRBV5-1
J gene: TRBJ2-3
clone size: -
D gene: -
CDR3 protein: CASSFTGSQDTQYF
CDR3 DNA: TGCGCCAGCAGCTTTACAGGGAGTCAAGATACGCAGTATTTT

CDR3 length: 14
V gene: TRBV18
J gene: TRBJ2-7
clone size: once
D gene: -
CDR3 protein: CASSSSGTSYEQYF
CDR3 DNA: TGTGCCAGCTCATCCTCCGGGACATCCTACGAGCAGTACTTC

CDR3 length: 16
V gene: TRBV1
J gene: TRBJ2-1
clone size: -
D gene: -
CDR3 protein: CTSSPKLREGFDEQFF
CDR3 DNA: TGCACCAGCAGCCCCAAACTACGGGAGGGATTTGATGAGCAGTTCTTC

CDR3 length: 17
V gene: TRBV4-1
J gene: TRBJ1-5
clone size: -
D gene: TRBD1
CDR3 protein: CASSQDRTGVSNQPQHF
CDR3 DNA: TGCGCCAGCAGCCAAGATAGGACAGGGGTGAGCAATCAGCCCCAGCATTTT

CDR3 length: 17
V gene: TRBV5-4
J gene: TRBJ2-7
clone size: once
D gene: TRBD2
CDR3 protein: CASSPTSGGPLTYEQYF
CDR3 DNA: TGTGCCAGCAGCCCGACTAGCGGGGGGCCTCTAACCTACGAGCAGTACTTC

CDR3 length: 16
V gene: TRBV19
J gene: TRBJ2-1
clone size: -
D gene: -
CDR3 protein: CASSDVHRVGYNEQFF
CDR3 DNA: TGTGCCAGTAGTGATGTACACAGGGTAGGGTACAATGAGCAGTTCTTC

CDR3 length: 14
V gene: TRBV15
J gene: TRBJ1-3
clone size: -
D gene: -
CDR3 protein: CATSRDSTGNTIYF
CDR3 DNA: TGTGCCACCAGCAGAGATTCTACCGGAAACACCATATATTTT

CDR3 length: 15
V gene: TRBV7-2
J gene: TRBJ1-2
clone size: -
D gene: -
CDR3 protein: CASSLPLGQLYGYTF
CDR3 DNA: TGTGCCAGCAGCTTACCGCTCGGACAGCTTTATGGCTACACCTTC

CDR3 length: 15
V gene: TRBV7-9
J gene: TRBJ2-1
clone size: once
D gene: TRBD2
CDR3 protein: CASSFSGSSYNEQFF
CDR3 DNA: TGTGCCAGCAGCTTTAGCGGGAGCTCCTACAATGAGCAGTTCTTC

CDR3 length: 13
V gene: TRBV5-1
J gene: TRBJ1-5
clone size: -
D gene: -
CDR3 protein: CASSLAQGSPQHF
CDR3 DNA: TGCGCCAGCAGCTTGGCCCAGGGATCGCCCCAGCATTTT

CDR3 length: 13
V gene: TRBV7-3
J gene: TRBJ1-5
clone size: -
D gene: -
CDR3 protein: CASSLTRDQPQHF
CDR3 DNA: TGTGCCAGCAGCTTAACGCGGGATCAGCCCCAGCATTTT

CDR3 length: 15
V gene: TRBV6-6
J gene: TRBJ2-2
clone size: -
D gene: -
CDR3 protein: CASSVPAAGTGELFF
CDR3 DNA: TGTGCCAGCAGTGTTCCGGCCGCGGGTACCGGGGAGCTGTTTTTT

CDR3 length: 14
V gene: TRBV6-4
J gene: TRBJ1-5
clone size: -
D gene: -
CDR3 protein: CASSDGPGGQPQHF
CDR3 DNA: TGTGCCAGCAGTGATGGGCCTGGAGGTCAGCCCCAGCATTTT

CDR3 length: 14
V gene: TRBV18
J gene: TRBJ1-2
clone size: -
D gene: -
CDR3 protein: CASDTAPANYGYTF
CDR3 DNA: TGTGCCAGTGACACCGCCCCAGCTAACTATGGCTACACCTTC

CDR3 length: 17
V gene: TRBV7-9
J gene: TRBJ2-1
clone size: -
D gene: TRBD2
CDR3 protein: CASSLGRGLGGYNEQFF
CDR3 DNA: TGTGCCAGCAGCTTAGGAAGGGGACTAGGGGGGTACAATGAGCAGTTCTTC

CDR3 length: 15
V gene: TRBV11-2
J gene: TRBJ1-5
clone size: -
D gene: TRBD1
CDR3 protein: CASSPGGEGNQPQHF
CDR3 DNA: TGTGCCAGCAGCCCAGGGGGTGAGGGCAATCAGCCCCAGCATTTT

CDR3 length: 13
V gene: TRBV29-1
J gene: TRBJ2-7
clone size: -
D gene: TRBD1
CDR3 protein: CSFRTGGGYEQYF
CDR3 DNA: TGCAGCTTCCGGACAGGGGGCGGCTACGAGCAGTACTTC

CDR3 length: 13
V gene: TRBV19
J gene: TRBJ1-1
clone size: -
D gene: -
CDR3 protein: CASSARVGTEAFF
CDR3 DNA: TGTGCCAGTAGTGCGAGGGTGGGCACTGAAGCTTTCTTT

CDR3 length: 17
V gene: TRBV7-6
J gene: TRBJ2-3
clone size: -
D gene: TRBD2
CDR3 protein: CASSLIRTSGGRDTQYF
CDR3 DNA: TGTGCCAGCAGCCTCATTAGGACTAGCGGGGGTCGGGATACGCAGTATTTT

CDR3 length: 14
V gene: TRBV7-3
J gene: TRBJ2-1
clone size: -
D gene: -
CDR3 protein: CASKAAGLYNEQFF
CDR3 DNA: TGTGCCAGCAAGGCGGCAGGGTTGTACAATGAGCAGTTCTTC

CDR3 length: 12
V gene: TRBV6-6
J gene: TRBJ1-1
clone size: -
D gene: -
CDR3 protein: CASSYGDTEAFF
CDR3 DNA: TGTGCCAGCAGTTACGGAGACACTGAAGCTTTCTTT

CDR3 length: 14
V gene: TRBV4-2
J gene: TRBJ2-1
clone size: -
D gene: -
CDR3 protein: CASSPRGTYNEQFF
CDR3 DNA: TGTGCCAGCAGCCCCAGGGGAACCTACAATGAGCAGTTCTTC

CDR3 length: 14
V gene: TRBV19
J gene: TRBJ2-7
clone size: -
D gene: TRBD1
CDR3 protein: CASSIARTGEEQYF
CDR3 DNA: TGTGCCAGTAGTATCGCCAGGACAGGGGAAGAGCAGTACTTC

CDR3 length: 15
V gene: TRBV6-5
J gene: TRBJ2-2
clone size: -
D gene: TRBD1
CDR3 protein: CASKRQGANTGELFF
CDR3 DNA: TGTGCCAGCAAACGACAGGGGGCAAACACCGGGGAGCTGTTTTTT

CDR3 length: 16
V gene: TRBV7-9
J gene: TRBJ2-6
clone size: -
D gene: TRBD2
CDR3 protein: CASKGGPLSGANVLTF
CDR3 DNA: TGTGCCAGCAAGGGAGGGCCCCTCTCTGGGGCCAACGTCCTGACTTTC

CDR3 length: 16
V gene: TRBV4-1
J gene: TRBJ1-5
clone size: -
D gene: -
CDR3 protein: CASSQDHRTHYQPQHF
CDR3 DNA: TGCGCCAGCAGCCAGGACCACAGGACCCACTATCAGCCCCAGCATTTT

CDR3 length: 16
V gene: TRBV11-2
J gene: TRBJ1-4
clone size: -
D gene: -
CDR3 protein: CASSPLTGRGNEKLFF
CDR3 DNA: TGTGCCAGCAGCCCACTAACAGGGAGGGGGAATGAAAAACTGTTTTTT

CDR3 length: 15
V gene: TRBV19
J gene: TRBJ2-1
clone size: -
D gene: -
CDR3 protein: CASSPVDYRVNEQFF
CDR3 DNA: TGTGCCAGTAGTCCTGTGGACTATCGGGTCAATGAGCAGTTCTTC

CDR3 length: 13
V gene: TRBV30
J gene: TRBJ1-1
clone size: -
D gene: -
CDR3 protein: CAWSAGKNTEAFF
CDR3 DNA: TGTGCCTGGAGTGCCGGGAAGAACACTGAAGCTTTCTTT

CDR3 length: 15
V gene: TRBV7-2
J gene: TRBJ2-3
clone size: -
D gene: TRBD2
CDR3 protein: CASSLVTSGTDTQYF
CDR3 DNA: TGTGCCAGCAGCTTAGTGACTAGCGGCACAGATACGCAGTATTTT

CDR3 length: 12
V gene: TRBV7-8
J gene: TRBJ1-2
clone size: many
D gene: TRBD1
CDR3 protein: CASSFDREGYTF
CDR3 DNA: TGTGCCAGCAGTTTCGACAGGGAAGGCTACACCTTC

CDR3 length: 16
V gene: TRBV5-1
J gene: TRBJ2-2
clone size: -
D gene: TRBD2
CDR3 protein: CASSPQPGGSAGELFF
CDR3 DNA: TGCGCCAGCAGCCCCCAGCCGGGGGGTAGCGCCGGGGAGCTGTTTTTT

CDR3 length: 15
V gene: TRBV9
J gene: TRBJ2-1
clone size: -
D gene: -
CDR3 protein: CASSYTSEGVGEQFF
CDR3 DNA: TGTGCCAGCAGCTATACTAGCGAGGGGGTCGGTGAGCAGTTCTTC

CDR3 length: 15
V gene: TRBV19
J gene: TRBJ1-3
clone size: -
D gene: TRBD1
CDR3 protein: CASSVQGASGNTIYF
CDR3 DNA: TGTGCCAGTAGTGTTCAGGGGGCTTCTGGAAACACCATATATTTT

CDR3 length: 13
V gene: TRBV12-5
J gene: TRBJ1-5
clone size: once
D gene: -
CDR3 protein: CASAQSPVSPQHF
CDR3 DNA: TGTGCTAGTGCCCAGTCCCCCGTTTCGCCCCAGCATTTT

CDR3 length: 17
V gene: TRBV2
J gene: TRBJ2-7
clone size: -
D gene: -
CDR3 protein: CASSEWINRGQRTQQYF
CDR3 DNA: TGTGCCAGCAGTGAATGGATTAATAGGGGACAAAGAACCCAGCAGTACTTC

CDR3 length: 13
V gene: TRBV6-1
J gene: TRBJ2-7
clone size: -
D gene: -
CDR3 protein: CASSEHFVYEQYF
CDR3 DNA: TGTGCCAGCAGTGAACATTTTGTTTACGAGCAGTACTTC

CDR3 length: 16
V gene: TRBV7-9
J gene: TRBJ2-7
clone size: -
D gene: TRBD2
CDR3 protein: CASSPLLAGRAYEQYF
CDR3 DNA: TGTGCCAGCAGCCCCCTTCTAGCGGGAAGGGCCTACGAGCAGTACTTC

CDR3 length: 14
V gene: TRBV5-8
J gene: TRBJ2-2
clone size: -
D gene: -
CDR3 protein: CASSHYGQTGELFF
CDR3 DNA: TGTGCCAGCAGCCACTATGGACAGACCGGGGAGCTGTTTTTT

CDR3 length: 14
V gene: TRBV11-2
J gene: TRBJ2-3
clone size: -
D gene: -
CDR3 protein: CASRPSESQDTQYF
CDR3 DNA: TGTGCCAGCAGACCCTCGGAGTCGCAAGATACGCAGTATTTT

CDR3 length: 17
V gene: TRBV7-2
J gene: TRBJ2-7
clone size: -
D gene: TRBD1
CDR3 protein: CASSVDPHRDRAGEQYF
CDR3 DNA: TGTGCCAGCAGCGTAGACCCGCACCGGGACAGGGCTGGCGAGCAGTACTTC

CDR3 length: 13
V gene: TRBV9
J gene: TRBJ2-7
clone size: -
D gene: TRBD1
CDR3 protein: CASSEGQGEEQYF
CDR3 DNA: TGTGCCAGCAGCGAGGGACAGGGTGAAGAGCAGTACTTC

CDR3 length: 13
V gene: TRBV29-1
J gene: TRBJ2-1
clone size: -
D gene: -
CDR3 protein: CSVGEGAYNEQFF
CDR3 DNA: TGCAGCGTTGGTGAGGGGGCCTACAATGAGCAGTTCTTC

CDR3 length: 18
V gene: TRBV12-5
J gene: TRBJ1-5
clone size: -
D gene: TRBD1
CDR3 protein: CASGPGTGALRGNQPQHF
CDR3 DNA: TGTGCTAGTGGGCCTGGGACAGGGGCCCTTAGAGGCAATCAGCCCCAGCATTTT

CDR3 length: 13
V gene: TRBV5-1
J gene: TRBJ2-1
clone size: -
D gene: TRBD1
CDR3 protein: CASSFRQGDEQFF
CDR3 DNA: TGCGCCAGCAGCTTCAGGCAGGGGGATGAGCAGTTCTTC

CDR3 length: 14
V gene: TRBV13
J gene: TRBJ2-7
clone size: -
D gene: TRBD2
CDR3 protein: CASSYGLAGSEQYF
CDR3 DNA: TGTGCCAGCAGCTACGGACTAGCGGGAAGCGAGCAGTACTTC

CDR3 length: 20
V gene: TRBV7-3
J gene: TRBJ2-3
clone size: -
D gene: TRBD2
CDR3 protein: CASSPRGAGGLQRSTDTQYF
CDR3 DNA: TGTGCCAGCAGCCCCCGGGGAGCGGGGGGCCTACAAAGGAGCACAGATACGCAGTATTTT

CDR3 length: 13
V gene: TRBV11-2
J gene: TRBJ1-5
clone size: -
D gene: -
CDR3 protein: CASSLSESAPQHF
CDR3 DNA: TGTGCCAGCAGCTTATCTGAGTCCGCGCCCCAGCATTTT

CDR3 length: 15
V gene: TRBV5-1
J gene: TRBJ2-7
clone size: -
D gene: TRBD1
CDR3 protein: CASNPTGGASNEQYF
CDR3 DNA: TGCGCCAGCAATCCTACAGGGGGCGCGTCTAACGAGCAGTACTTC